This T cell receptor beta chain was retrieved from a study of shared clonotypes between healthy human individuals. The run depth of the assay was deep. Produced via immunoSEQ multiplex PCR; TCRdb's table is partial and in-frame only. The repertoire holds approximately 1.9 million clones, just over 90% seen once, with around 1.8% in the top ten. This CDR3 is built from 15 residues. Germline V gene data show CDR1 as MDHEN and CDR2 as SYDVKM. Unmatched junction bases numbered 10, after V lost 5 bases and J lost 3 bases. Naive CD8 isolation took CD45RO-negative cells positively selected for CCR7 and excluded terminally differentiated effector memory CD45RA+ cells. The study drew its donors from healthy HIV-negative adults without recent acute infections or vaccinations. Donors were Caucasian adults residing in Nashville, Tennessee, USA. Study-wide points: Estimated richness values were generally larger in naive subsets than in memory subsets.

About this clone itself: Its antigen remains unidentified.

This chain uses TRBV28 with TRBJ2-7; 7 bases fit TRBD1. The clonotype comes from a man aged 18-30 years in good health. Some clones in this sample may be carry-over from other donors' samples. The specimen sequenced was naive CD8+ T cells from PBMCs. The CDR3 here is CASSDRDYSLYEQYF. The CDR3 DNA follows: TGTGCCAGCAGTGACAGGGATTATTCCCTCTACGAGCAGTACTTC. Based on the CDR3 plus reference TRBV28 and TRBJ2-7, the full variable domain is DVKVTQSSRYLVKRTGEKVFLECVQDMDHENMFWYRQDPGLGLRLIYFSYDVKMKEKGDIPEGYSVSREKKERFSLILESASTNQTSMYLCASSDRDYSLYEQYFGPGTRLTVT.